This TCR beta chain was recovered during a study of Graves' ophthalmopathy and Graves' hyperthyroidism (dated by TCRdb to between 2018 and 2020). In the study overall: Peripheral blood samples were taken at the time of initial diagnosis, before any treatment was given. T-cell repertoires of thyroid tissue and blood were compared in a handful of hyperthyroidism patients. In total, 135 blood samples were TCR-sequenced: 40 to 45 ophthalmopathy, some 75 hyperthyroidism and 17 hyperthyroidism-to-ophthalmopathy patients. The approximately 97 discovery patients were randomly divided into training and test sets at a 7:3 ratio. An independent validation cohort was composed of approximately 19 hyperthyroidism patients and 17 patients who later progressed from hyperthyroidism to ophthalmopathy. The study used signatures of the TCR beta repertoire to tell Graves' ophthalmopathy apart from Graves' hyperthyroidism and to predict which patients would progress to ophthalmopathy. To explore V-J signatures that separate ophthalmopathy from hyperthyroidism, a discovery set of around 97 patients was enrolled, consisting of under 50 with ophthalmopathy and roughly 57 with stable hyperthyroidism. After sampling, hyperthyroidism patients received methimazole starting at 30 mg daily, and ophthalmopathy patients received high-dose intravenous methylprednisolone.

This clonotype was seen more than once but under ten times. Its binding antigen is unknown. Nothing much larger sits one base from this clone, and base qualities are not available. Hyperthyroidism was defined as stable when no progression to ophthalmopathy occurred within 18 months of follow-up. Hyperthyroidism patients were newly diagnosed, were aged 18 to 65 years, and had a disease duration under 2 months. Anyone with other autoimmune diseases, uncontrolled infections, pregnancy or lactation was excluded from the study. Diagnosis was based on clinical symptoms, serum thyroxine, TRAb, thyroid ultrasound and orbital computed tomography. Ficoll-Paque density gradient centrifugation was used to isolate PBMCs from about 9.4 ml of fresh peripheral blood. Trizol reagent was used to extract the total RNA, and its quality was then checked on an Agilent 2100 Bioanalyzer. Findings and caveats that apply to the study as a whole: Most expanded thyroid clonotypes with a frequency above 0.001 also appeared in blood, which suggests that blood repertoires may reflect the immune response in the thyroid. The 13-signature model separated ophthalmopathy from stable hyperthyroidism with 87.88% sensitivity and about 84% specificity in cross-validation, and 80%/75% in the test set. In validation, the model predicted ophthalmopathy progression with about 71% sensitivity and approximately 72% specificity; 12 predicted patients were CT-confirmed with GO in a median of approximately 6.5 months. No statistical method was used to predetermine the sample size, and group allocation was not hidden from the investigators.

For repertoire sequencing, the TCR beta CDR3 regions were amplified from RNA transcripts. The first round was an RT-PCR using HTBI primers with the Qiagen OneStep RT-PCR kit, and this first round was followed by a second-round multiplex PCR, then size selection and purification. Libraries were sequenced paired-end with 100 bp reads on an Illumina HiSeq2000. The published analysis was carried out like this. Reads were processed with SOAPnuke, discarding reads with adapters, uncalled bases, mean Phred below 15, or no exact constant-primer or identifier match. High-quality paired reads were merged with COPE v1.2.5. Unique nucleotide sequences were defined as clonotypes and aligned to IMGT TRB V, D and J references using MiTCR v1.1. The analysis was limited to V-J combinations with a frequency above 0.0001, which together covered around 99% of the repertoires. For each V-J combination, a TCR clonal expansion and chaos score was defined as F50 clonal expansion divided by the chaos observed in the TCRdist matrix. Welch's t-statistics and random forest were used to narrow the features down to 10 to 15 V-J combinations, which were then fed into a naive Bayes classifier. The similarity between thyroid and blood repertoires was quantified using the Morisita-Horn index. The public reads were reprocessed in TCRdb via fastp at Q25 and MiXCR, keeping in-frame beta chains. CDR3 protein sequences are deduplicated, and each keeps its most common genes and DNA. None of the V and J calls come from the authors' own analysis; TCRdb made them. The sample table holds 620,000 or so distinct CDR3 sequences, of which approximately 22% were seen once. The ten largest clones add up to 7.1% of the sample.

Counted from cysteine to phenylalanine, this CDR3 has 13 amino acids. CDR3 DNA only is kept here, 39 bases in frame from base 1. The germline V gene (reference sequence) yields DFQATT for CDR1 and SNEGSKA for CDR2. After removal of 4 bases from V and 6 bases from J, the junction retains 4 bases not matched to a gene. The clonotype originates from a woman aged 18-35 years with stable Graves' hyperthyroidism. Some clones in this sample may be carry-over from other donors' samples. Donor details come from another sample of the same person, matched by shared clones. The sequencing sample was made of peripheral blood. In this chain, TRBV20-1 is recombined with TRBJ1-5, and 9 bases in between align with TRBD1. The CDR3 protein is CSAMVTGGQPQHF. The nucleotides are TGCAGTGCTATGGTGACAGGGGGTCAGCCCCAGCATTTT.